The rows below give T cell receptor beta chains drawn from one sample of a study of blood T cell repertoires in COVID-19. Sequencing was performed with immunoSEQ multiplex PCR; in TCRdb, only in-frame clones are kept and a portion is missing. The sample contains roughly 300,000 clones, roughly 85% of which appear only once. Material for sequencing was PBMCs or T cells enriched from blood (not recorded which). These receptors came from a woman in her forties or fifties who had recovered from COVID-19. The CDR3 runs from the conserved cysteine through the conserved F or W. The order of the fields is D gene, J gene, V gene, clone size, CDR3 protein, CDR3 DNA. A D gene is named only where the DNA matches it firmly. A clone size is listed for some rows: how often the clone was seen (once, few, many), or a class if it is expanded.

NA,TRBJ2-7,TRBV5-5,NA,CASSQNQGEAGEQYF,TGTGCCAGCAGCCAGAATCAGGGGGAGGCGGGCGAGCAGTACTTC
TRBD1,TRBJ2-4,TRBV6-5,NA,CASSYGGQGPKNIQYF,TGTGCCAGCAGTTACGGGGGACAGGGGCCCAAAAACATTCAGTACTTC
NA,TRBJ1-3,TRBV4-1,NA,CASSQERFSGNTIYF,TGCGCCAGCAGCCAAGAACGGTTCTCTGGAAACACCATATATTTT
NA,TRBJ2-5,TRBV10-1,NA,CASSDGTSQETQYF,TGCGCCAGCAGTGACGGGACTTCCCAAGAGACCCAGTACTTC
NA,TRBJ1-2,TRBV20-1,NA,CSAGGQTSFVSYTF,TGCAGTGCTGGTGGACAGACCTCCTTTGTGAGCTACACCTTC
NA,TRBJ1-5,TRBV7-8,once,CASSLVPGSNQPQHF,TGTGCCAGCAGCTTAGTTCCAGGGAGCAATCAGCCCCAGCATTTT
NA,TRBJ2-6,TRBV5-4,NA,CASSKSRVSGANVLTF,TGTGCCAGCAGCAAATCCAGGGTTTCTGGGGCCAACGTCCTGACTTTC
NA,TRBJ1-5,TRBV15,NA,CATSRAGAGQPQHF,TGTGCCACCAGCAGAGCAGGGGCAGGTCAGCCCCAGCATTTT
NA,TRBJ1-1,TRBV24-1,NA,CATRSGGVNTEAFF,TGTGCCACCAGGTCGGGGGGTGTGAACACTGAAGCTTTCTTT
TRBD1,TRBJ2-3,TRBV6-5,once,CASRLQGGRTDTQYF,TGTGCCAGCAGGCTACAGGGGGGACGCACAGATACGCAGTATTTT
NA,TRBJ2-2,TRBV27,NA,CASSLSRGGTGELFF,TGTGCCAGCAGTTTATCAAGGGGGGGCACCGGGGAGCTGTTTTTT
TRBD1,TRBJ1-1,TRBV7-9,NA,CASSLEGTANTEAFF,TGTGCCAGCAGCTTAGAGGGGACAGCGAACACTGAAGCTTTCTTT
NA,TRBJ1-1,TRBV19,NA,CASSTTGNTEAFF,TGTGCCAGTAGTACCACCGGGAACACTGAAGCTTTCTTT
TRBD1,TRBJ2-5,TRBV3-1/TRBV3-2,once,CASSQSGGTQYF,TGTGCCAGCAGCCAATCAGGGGGGACCCAGTACTTC
TRBD1,TRBJ1-1,TRBV7-9,NA,CASSQDRAAEAFF,TGTGCCAGCAGCCAGGACAGGGCAGCTGAAGCTTTCTTT
NA,TRBJ1-4,TRBV29-1,NA,CSVVAVASEKLFF,TGCAGCGTTGTGGCCGTAGCAAGCGAAAAACTGTTTTTT
TRBD1,TRBJ1-1,TRBV28,NA,CASSFPPRTGGGMNTEAFF,TGTGCCAGCAGTTTTCCTCCCCGGACAGGGGGCGGCATGAACACTGAAGCTTTCTTT
NA,TRBJ1-3,TRBV7-2,NA,CASSLGRRSGNTIYF,TGTGCCAGCAGCTTAGGGCGGCGCTCTGGAAACACCATATATTTT
TRBD1,TRBJ1-1,TRBV3-1/TRBV3-2,once,CASSQGRQGAEAFF,TGTGCCAGCAGCCAAGGTCGACAGGGGGCTGAAGCTTTCTTT
TRBD1,TRBJ1-4,TRBV5-1,NA,CASSLEGTAYEKLFF,TGCGCCAGCAGCTTGGAAGGGACAGCTTATGAAAAACTGTTTTTT
TRBD2,TRBJ2-3,TRBV7-6,NA,CASSPRAGGPSDTQYF,TGTGCCAGCAGCCCCCGGGCGGGAGGGCCTTCGGATACGCAGTATTTT
NA,TRBJ2-1,TRBV19,NA,CASSILAGNEQFF,TGTGCCAGTAGTATATTGGCGGGAAATGAGCAGTTCTTC
NA,TRBJ1-6,TRBV3-1/TRBV3-2,NA,CASSQVSSGFISPLHF,TGTGCCAGCAGCCAAGTTAGTTCCGGGTTCATTTCACCCCTCCACTTT
TRBD1,TRBJ1-1,TRBV28,once,CASSPLTGGNTEAFF,TGTGCCAGCAGCCCACTCACAGGGGGAAACACTGAAGCTTTCTTT
NA,TRBJ2-1,TRBV21-1,NA,CASSKVWTSNYNEQFF,TGTGCCAGCAGCAAAGTTTGGACTAGTAACTACAATGAGCAGTTCTTC
NA,TRBJ1-6,TRBV18,NA,CASSSVGGENSPLHF,TGTGCCAGCTCCTCCGTCGGAGGGGAGAATTCACCCCTCCACTTT
NA,TRBJ1-3,TRBV30,few,CAWSVTGFPGNTIYF,TGTGCCTGGAGTGTGACTGGCTTTCCTGGAAACACCATATATTTT